In this sample, the clone carrying this T cell receptor beta chain turned up once. Its specificity is unknown. The sample comes from a study of cytomegalovirus exposure and HLA in healthy donors. Findings and caveats of the study: Within an earlier analysis, most TCR beta V segments proved productive either about 87% or about 30% of the time. The dataset shows that most TCR sequences were rare, while some public TCRs occurred in many donors. Rates of TCR association differed by HLA locus in a later analysis, with DRB1 highest and HLA-C lowest.

The PCR used 60 Vbeta and 13 Jbeta primers. The method was immunoSEQ multiplex PCR; TCRdb's version includes in-frame clones alone and lacks a portion of them. The sample yields under 150,000 clones, 75% to 80% seen once. CDR3 length equals 14 residues. Germline loops: CDR1 SEHNR, CDR2 FQNEAQ (reference sequence). V dropped 5 bases and J dropped 2 bases, with 12 bases sitting between them. The chain recombines TRBV7-9 with TRBJ2-5, with D maybe TRBD1 (5 bases). This clonotype was sampled from a middle-aged woman in good health and CMV-seronegative. The sample was PBMCs. The CDR3 DNA reads as TGTGCCAGCAGCGTAGGGGCAGGGCAAGAGACCCAGTACTTC. Translated, it gives CASSVGAGQETQYF.